This T cell receptor (beta chain) was recovered during a study of blood T cell repertoires in COVID-19. TCRdb's copy holds only in-frame clones and misses some; the assay was immunoSEQ multiplex PCR. The repertoire holds some 140,000 clones, about four fifths seen once, with approximately 14% in the top ten. This CDR3 comprises 15 residues. The V gene end was trimmed by 5 bases and the J gene end by 0 bases; junction bases not matched to a gene: 7. Germline V gene sequence: CDR1 SGHTA, CDR2 FQGNSA. The source of this sequence is a man older than 75 with acute or convalescent COVID-19. The sample was peripheral blood. This chain joins TRBV7-2 and TRBJ2-7; the match to TRBD1 covers 7 bases. Written as DNA, the CDR3 is TGTGCCAGCAGCGAACCGGGACAGCGCTCCTACGAGCAGTACTTC. Translating it yields CASSEPGQRSYEQYF.